This TCR beta chain was recorded in a study of T cell responses to AZD1222 COVID-19 vaccine. Whole-study context: Second-dose groups at about 4 or about 12 weeks were pooled. General study results and limits: Among spike-specific TCRs, nearly half reportedly target unmutated variant regions. Females outnumbered males among donors, who were mostly white British; clonal diversity was possibly underestimated. CD4 TCRs linked to vaccination spanned spike, dominating at 160-218 and 743-854.

To note about this clone: Its specificity is not known.

This table comes from immunoSEQ multiplex PCR, and its TCRdb copy is limited to in-frame clones, with some not included. The sample lists approximately 140,000 clones, less than 95% occurring once. The origin of this receptor is an adult in good health. Specimen: peripheral blood, collected on day 0 of AZD1222 vaccination.

CDR3 sequence reads: CASGGYRQPQHF. Here the CDR3 DNA reads TGTGCCAGCGGGGGTTACCGTCAGCCCCAGCATTTT. The genes are TRBV9 and TRBJ1-5; tentatively, D is TRBD1 (5 bases). CDR1 is SGDLS, CDR2 YYNGEE, per germline. This CDR3 is 12 amino acids long. V lost 7 bases and J 6 bases, leaving 11 bases between the germline ends.